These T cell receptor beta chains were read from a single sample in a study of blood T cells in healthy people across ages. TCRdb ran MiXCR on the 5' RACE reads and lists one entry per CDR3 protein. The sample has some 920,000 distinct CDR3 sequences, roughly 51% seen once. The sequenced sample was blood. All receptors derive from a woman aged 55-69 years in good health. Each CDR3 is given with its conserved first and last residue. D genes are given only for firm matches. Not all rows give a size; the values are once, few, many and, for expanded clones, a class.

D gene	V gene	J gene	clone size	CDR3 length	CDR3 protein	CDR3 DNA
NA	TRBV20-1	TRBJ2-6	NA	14	CSAPRVAGANVLTF	TGCAGTGCTCCGCGAGTGGCTGGGGCCAACGTCCTGACTTTC
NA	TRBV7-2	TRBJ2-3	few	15	CASSSPTIYTDTQYF	TGTGCCAGCAGCTCCCCGACTATCTACACAGATACGCAGTATTTT
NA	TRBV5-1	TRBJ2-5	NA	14	CASSLEQPQETQYF	TGCGCCAGCAGCTTGGAACAGCCCCAAGAGACCCAGTACTTC
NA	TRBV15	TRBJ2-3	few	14	CATTQGGHTDTQYF	TGTGCCACCACACAAGGGGGTCACACAGATACGCAGTATTTT
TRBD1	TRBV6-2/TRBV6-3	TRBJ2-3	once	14	CATHRTGSTDTQYF	TGTGCCACCCACAGGACAGGGTCCACAGATACGCAGTATTTT
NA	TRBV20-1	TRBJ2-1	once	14	CSANQPRPTNEQFF	TGCAGTGCTAATCAGCCTAGGCCCACAAATGAGCAGTTCTTC
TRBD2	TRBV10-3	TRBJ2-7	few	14	CAIKGTSATYEQYF	TGTGCCATCAAGGGGACTAGCGCGACCTACGAGCAGTACTTC
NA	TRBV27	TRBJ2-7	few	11	CASKVGSEQYF	TGTGCCAGCAAGGTGGGAAGCGAGCAGTACTTC
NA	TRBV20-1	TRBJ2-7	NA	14	CSAEKGPPSYEQYF	TGCAGTGCTGAGAAGGGACCACCCAGCTACGAGCAGTACTTC
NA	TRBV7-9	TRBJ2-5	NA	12	CASRPQKETQYF	TGTGCCAGCAGACCACAGAAAGAGACCCAGTACTTC
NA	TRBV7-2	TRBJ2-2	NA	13	CASSLKVTGELFF	TGTGCCAGCAGCTTAAAAGTCACCGGGGAGCTGTTTTTT
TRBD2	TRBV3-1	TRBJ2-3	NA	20	CASSPPGALRGGGRTDAQYF	TGTGCCAGCAGCCCGCCAGGAGCCCTACGGGGGGGAGGACGCACAGATGCGCAGTATTTT
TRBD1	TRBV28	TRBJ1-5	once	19	CASSPGDREMGASNQPQHF	TGTGCCAGCAGTCCCGGGGACAGGGAAATGGGGGCTAGCAATCAGCCCCAGCATTTT
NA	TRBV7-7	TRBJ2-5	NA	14	CASSLGRGYETQYF	TGTGCCAGCAGCTTAGGCAGGGGTTACGAGACCCAGTACTTC
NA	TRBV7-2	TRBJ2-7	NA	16	CASSLAYGVATYEQYF	TGTGCCAGCAGCTTAGCGTACGGGGTTGCGACCTACGAGCAGTACTTC
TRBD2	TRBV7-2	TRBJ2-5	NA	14	CASSPSGNQETQYF	TGTGCCAGCAGCCCCAGCGGGAATCAAGAGACCCAGTACTTC
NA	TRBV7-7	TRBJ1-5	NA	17	CASSLRTIGVRQGPQHF	TGTGCCAGCAGCTTACGGACGATAGGGGTAAGGCAGGGCCCCCAGCATTTT
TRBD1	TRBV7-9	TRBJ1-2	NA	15	CASSLRQGVDYGYTF	TGTGCCAGCAGCTTAAGACAGGGTGTAGACTATGGCTACACCTTC
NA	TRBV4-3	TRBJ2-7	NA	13	CASSPFPGYGQYF	TGCGCCAGCAGCCCATTCCCGGGCTACGGGCAGTACTTC
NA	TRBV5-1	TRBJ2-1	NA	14	CASSFRQGLGEQFF	TGCGCCAGCAGCTTTCGACAGGGACTAGGGGAGCAGTTCTTC
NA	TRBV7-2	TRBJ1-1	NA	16	CASSLAMGWRNTEAFF	TGTGCCAGCAGCTTAGCCATGGGGTGGCGAAACACTGAAGCTTTCTTT
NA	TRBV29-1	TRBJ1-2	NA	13	CSVEEGGASGNTF	TGCAGCGTTGAAGAGGGGGGGGCGAGTGGGAACACCTTC
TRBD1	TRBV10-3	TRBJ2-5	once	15	CAISYHDRARETQYF	TGTGCCATCAGTTATCACGACAGGGCTAGAGAGACCCAGTACTTC
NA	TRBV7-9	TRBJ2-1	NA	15	CASSLRAPGDNEQFF	TGTGCCAGCAGCTTAAGGGCTCCGGGAGACAATGAGCAGTTCTTC
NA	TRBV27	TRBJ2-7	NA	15	CASRGRAGGYYEQYF	TGTGCCAGCAGGGGCAGGGCCGGGGGTTACTACGAGCAGTACTTC
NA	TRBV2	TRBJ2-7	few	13	CASSAAIVYEQYF	TGTGCCAGCAGTGCCGCGATAGTCTACGAGCAGTACTTC
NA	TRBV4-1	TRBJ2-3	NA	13	CASSPQAQDTQYF	TGCGCCAGCAGTCCACAGGCCCAAGATACGCAGTATTTT
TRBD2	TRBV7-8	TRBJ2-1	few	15	CASSLGLAGYNGQFF	TGTGCCAGCAGCTTAGGACTAGCGGGCTACAATGGGCAGTTCTTC
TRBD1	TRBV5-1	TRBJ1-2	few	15	CASNYGSGTGIGYTF	TGCGCCAGCAACTACGGGTCAGGGACAGGTATTGGCTACACCTTC
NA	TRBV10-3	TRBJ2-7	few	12	CAISEIWGEQYF	TGTGCCATCAGTGAGATCTGGGGCGAGCAGTACTTC
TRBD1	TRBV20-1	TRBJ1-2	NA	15	CSAREQGQGSFGYTF	TGCAGTGCTAGAGAGCAGGGACAGGGGTCTTTTGGCTACACCTTC
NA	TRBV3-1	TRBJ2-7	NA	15	CASSQGGRGYDEQYF	TGTGCCAGCAGCCAAGGCGGCAGGGGTTACGACGAGCAGTACTTC
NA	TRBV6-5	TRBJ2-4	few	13	CASRRSGGNIQYF	TGTGCCAGCAGACGCTCTGGGGGAAACATTCAGTACTTC
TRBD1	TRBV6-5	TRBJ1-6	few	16	CASSRPGQGVGSPLHF	TGTGCCAGCAGTCGTCCGGGACAGGGCGTCGGTTCACCCCTCCACTTT
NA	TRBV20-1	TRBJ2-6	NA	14	CSARDLAGANVLTF	TGCAGTGCTAGAGATCTGGCTGGGGCCAACGTCCTGACTTTC
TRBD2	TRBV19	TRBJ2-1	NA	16	CASSTGLAGLYNEQFF	TGTGCCAGTAGTACCGGACTAGCGGGCTTGTACAATGAGCAGTTCTTC
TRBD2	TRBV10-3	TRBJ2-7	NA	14	CAIRGGSSWREQYF	TGTGCCATCCGCGGCGGGAGCTCTTGGCGCGAGCAGTACTTC
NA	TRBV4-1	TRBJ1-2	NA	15	CASSQVAGESYGHTF	TGCGCCAGCAGCCAGGTCGCAGGGGAAAGCTATGGCCACACCTTC
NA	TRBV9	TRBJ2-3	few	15	CASSTQRGLTDTQYF	TGTGCCAGCAGCACTCAGCGTGGACTCACAGATACGCAGTATTTT
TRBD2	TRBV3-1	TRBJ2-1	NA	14	CASGLTSGYNEQFF	TGTGCCAGCGGTCTCACTAGCGGCTACAATGAGCAGTTCTTC
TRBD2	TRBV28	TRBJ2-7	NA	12	CASRVGRDEQYF	TGTGCCAGCAGAGTGGGGAGGGACGAGCAGTACTTC
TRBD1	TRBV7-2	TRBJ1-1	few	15	CASSPMRGRYTEAFF	TGTGCCAGCAGCCCGATGAGGGGGCGGTACACTGAAGCTTTCTTT